The 7 T cell receptor beta chains below were found in one sample sequenced in a study of vaccination and CD4 T cells after COVID-19 (dated 2022 in TCRdb). The treatment or condition label here, explained by the study, means: roughly nine-day PBMC culture with coronavirus spike peptide pools or control peptides (ViraFEST assay). The method was PCR. Instrument used: Illumina iSeq 100. At the Johns Hopkins FTIC core, DNA from the cultured CD4+ T cells underwent TCR sequencing with the Oncomine TCR Beta short-read assay. The public reads were reprocessed in TCRdb via fastp at Q25 and MiXCR, keeping in-frame beta chains. A single entry per CDR3 protein holds the most common genes and DNA from its merged rows. This sample has around 13,000 distinct CDR3 sequences in its table, and over 45% of those were observed once. Of the sample, around 22% falls within the top ten clones. These TCRs' antigens remain unknown.

The sequenced sample consisted of CD4+ T cells from blood, cultured in vitro. The receptors were gathered from a human donor who had recovered from COVID-19.

This chain connects TRBV6-4 to TRBJ2-2, with 9 bases aligning to TRBD1. Germline-derived CDR1 and CDR2 are MRHNA and SNTAGT. The CDR3 contains 14 residues. The junction had 2 bases not matched to a gene; V was cut back by 3 bases and J by 6 bases. The CDR3: CASSERQGAGELFF. CDR3 nucleotides: TGTGCCAGCAGTGAGCGACAGGGGGCCGGGGAGCTGTTTTTT.

In DNA, the CDR3 is TGTGCCAGCAGCCCGGGGGGGGCGAGAGGACTAGCCAAAAACATTCAGTACTTC. This translates into CASSPGGARGLAKNIQYF. The chain has TRBV7-6 and TRBJ2-4, with 8 bases fitting TRBD2. The V gene's germline CDR1 is SGHVS and CDR2 FNYEAQ. With V trimmed by 5 bases and J by 0 bases, 12 bases remained unmatched. There are 18 residues in the CDR3.

The chain joins TRBV6-1 to TRBJ1-4; D gene ambiguous. In germline, CDR1 is MNHNS, CDR2 SASEGT. The CDR3 totals 11 residues. Trimming took off 8 bases at V and 8 bases at J, with 9 bases between the two ends. CDR3: CASRRMEKLFF. CDR3 nucleotide sequence: TGTGCCAGCCGCCGGATGGAAAAACTGTTTTTT.

Written as DNA, the CDR3 is TGTGCCAGCAGCCCCCCGGAACAGGGGACTGCGGCTGTTGAAGCTTTCTTT. Encoded protein: CASSPPEQGTAAVEAFF. The genes are TRBV6-1 and TRBJ1-1, with 7 positions matching TRBD1. Germline CDR1 and CDR2: MNHNS and SASEGT. Trimming took 6 bases from V and 7 from J; bases not matched to a gene: 20. The CDR3 is made up of 17 amino acids.

The chain links TRBV10-3 to TRBJ2-3, with 8 nucleotides matching TRBD2. Germline lookup yields CDR1 ENHRY and CDR2 SYGVKD. This CDR3 has 15 amino acids. The junction had 8 bases not matched to a gene; V was cut back by 3 bases and J by 6 bases. DNA for the CDR3: TGTGCCATCAGTGACTACGGGGGGGGCAGGGATACGCAGTATTTT. Protein: CAISDYGGGRDTQYF.

The J gene is TRBJ2-2, the V gene TRBV6-1, with D tentatively TRBD2 (6 bases). The CDR3 consists of 17 residues. Trimming cost V 5 bases and J 5 bases, with 21 bases left between them. Per germline, CDR1 MNHNS and CDR2 SASEGT. CDR3 bases: TGTGCCAGCAGTCGCGACTATGGGGGGTTCAGGACCGGGGAGCTGTTTTTT. Translation: CASSRDYGGFRTGELFF.

The chain uses TRBV5-1 and TRBJ1-4, with D unclear. V was trimmed by 1 base and J by 8 bases, leaving 6 bases between them. Germline V gives CDR1 SGHRS, CDR2 YFSETQ. This CDR3 has 12 amino acids. The CDR3 is CASSLIGEKLFF. Written as DNA, the CDR3 is TGCGCCAGCAGCTTGATCGGGGAAAAACTGTTTTTT. Filled out from reference TRBV5-1 and TRBJ1-4, the complete variable domain reads KAGVTQTPRYLIKTRGQQVTLSCSPISGHRSVSWYQQTPGQGLQFLFEYFSETQRNKGNFPGRFSGRQFSNSRSEMNVSTLELGDSALYLCASSLIGEKLFFGSGTQLSVL.